This T cell receptor beta chain was recorded in a study of radiation and T cells in renal cell carcinoma. The table lists this clone with a few counts. Documented time point: blood 2 weeks post-SBRT. The treatment denotes: 15 Gy SBRT to primary tumor, nephrectomy 4 weeks later. The assay was immunoSEQ multiplex PCR, and TCRdb's table has in-frame clones only and misses some. Found here are about 130,000 clones, approximately 85% of them singletons; the top ten hold under 6.5%. The V gene lost 3 bases and the J gene lost 1 base, with 11 bases spanning the gap. CDR3 length: 15 residues. In germline, CDR1 is SGHNT, CDR2 YYREEE (reference sequence).

The gene calls are TRBV5-4 and TRBJ1-3; D is uncertain. The TCR was taken from a man aged 50-59 years with renal cell carcinoma. The sample here was blood, taken from a patient whose treatment included radiotherapy and nephrectomy. The CDR3 DNA sequence: TGTGCCAGCAGCTCGGACTGGATATCTGGAAACACCATATATTTT. Amino acid sequence: CASSSDWISGNTIYF. The full variable domain, its missing parts supplied by reference TRBV5-4 and TRBJ1-3, is ETGVTQSPTHLIKTRGQQVTLRCSSQSGHNTVSWYQQALGQGPQFIFQYYREEENGRGNFPPRFSGLQFPNYSSELNVNALELDDSALYLCASSSDWISGNTIYFGEGSWLTVV.